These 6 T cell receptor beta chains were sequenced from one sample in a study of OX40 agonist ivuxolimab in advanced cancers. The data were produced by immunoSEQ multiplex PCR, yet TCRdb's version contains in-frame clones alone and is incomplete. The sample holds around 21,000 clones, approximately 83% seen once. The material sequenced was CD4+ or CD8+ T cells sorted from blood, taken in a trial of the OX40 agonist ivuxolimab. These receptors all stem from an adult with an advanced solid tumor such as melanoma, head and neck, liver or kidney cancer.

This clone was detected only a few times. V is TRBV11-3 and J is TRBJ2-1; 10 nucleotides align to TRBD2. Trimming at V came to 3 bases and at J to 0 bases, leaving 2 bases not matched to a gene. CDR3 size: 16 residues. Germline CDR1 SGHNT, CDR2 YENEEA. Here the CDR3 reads CASSFWTSGSYNEQFF. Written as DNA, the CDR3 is TGTGCCAGCAGCTTCTGGACTAGCGGCTCCTACAATGAGCAGTTCTTC.

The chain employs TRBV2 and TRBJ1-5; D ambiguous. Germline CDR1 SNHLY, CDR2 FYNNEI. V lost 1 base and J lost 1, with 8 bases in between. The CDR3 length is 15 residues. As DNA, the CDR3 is TGTGCCAGCAGTGAAGGCCTGGGAAGCAATCAGCCCCAGCATTTT. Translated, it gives CASSEGLGSNQPQHF.

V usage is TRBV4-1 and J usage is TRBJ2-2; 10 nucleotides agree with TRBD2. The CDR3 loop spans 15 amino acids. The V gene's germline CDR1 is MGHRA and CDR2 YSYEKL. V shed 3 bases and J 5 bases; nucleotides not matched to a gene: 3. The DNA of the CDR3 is TGCGCCAGCAGCCAGAGTAGCGGGGGGACCGGGGAGCTGTTTTTT. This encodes CASSQSSGGTGELFF.

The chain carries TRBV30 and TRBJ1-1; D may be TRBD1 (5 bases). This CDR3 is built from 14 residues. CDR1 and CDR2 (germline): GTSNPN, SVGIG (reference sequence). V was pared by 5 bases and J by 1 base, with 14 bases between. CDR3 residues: CAWRRQQKNTEAFF. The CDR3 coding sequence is TGTGCCTGGCGCCGACAGCAAAAGAACACTGAAGCTTTCTTT.

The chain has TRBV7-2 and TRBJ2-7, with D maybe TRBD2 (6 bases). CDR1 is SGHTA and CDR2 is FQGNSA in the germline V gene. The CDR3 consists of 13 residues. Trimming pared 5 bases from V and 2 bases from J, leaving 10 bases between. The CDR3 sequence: CASSPGGTYEQYF. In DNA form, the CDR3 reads TGTGCCAGCAGCCCCGGAGGGACCTACGAGCAGTACTTC. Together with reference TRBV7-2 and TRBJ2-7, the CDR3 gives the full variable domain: GAGVSQSPSNKVTEKGKDVELRCDPISGHTALYWYRQSLGQGLEFLIYFQGNSAPDKSGLPSDRFSAERTGGSVSTLTIQRTQQEDSAVYLCASSPGGTYEQYFGPGTRLTVT.

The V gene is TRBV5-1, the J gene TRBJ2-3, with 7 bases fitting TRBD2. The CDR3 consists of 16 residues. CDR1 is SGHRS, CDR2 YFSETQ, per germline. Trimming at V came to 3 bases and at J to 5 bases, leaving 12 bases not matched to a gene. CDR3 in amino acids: CASSSVSREREDTQYF. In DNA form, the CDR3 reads TGCGCCAGCAGCTCCGTCTCGCGGGAGAGGGAAGATACGCAGTATTTT.